Each of the 27 T cell receptor beta chains below was sequenced from the same sample in a study of shared clonotypes between healthy human individuals (dated by TCRdb to about 2020). The protocol used for the library was the immunoSEQ multiplex PCR assay. TCRdb re-hosts the immuneACCESS table, in-frame sequences only. Its copies lack some clones; in the studies checked, an unresolved V gene accounts for under half of them, and the cause for the rest is not known. The sample data list roughly 2,500,000 clones, and over 85% of these were observed just once. The ten largest account for roughly 0.36% of the sample. Sequences were obtained from naive CD4+ T cells from PBMCs. According to the study, the label for this sample's cell subset or site signals: CD45RA+ positively selected. The receptor set was obtained from a man in his late teens or twenties in good health. Some clones in this sample may be carry-over from other donors' samples.

The chain combines TRBV15 with TRBJ1-1, with D unclear. Germline V gene sequence: CDR1 LNHNV, CDR2 YYDKDF (reference sequence). The CDR3 spans 13 residues. Trimming pared 5 bases from V and 3 bases from J, leaving 10 bases between. CDR3 in DNA: TGTGCCACCAGCGTTCGTTCGGACACTGAAGCTTTCTTT. Protein product: CATSVRSDTEAFF.

The CDR3 nucleotides read TGTGCCAGCAGCTTAGCGTTTAGCGGGAGCTTTGAGCAGTTCTTC. Amino acid sequence: CASSLAFSGSFEQFF. J is TRBJ2-1 and V is TRBV11-2; 9 nucleotides match TRBD2. The trim removed 1 base at V and 9 bases at J, leaving 7 bases unmatched. The CDR3 is made up of 15 amino acids. Germline values: CDR1 SGHAT, CDR2 FQNNGV.

The V gene is TRBV2, the J gene TRBJ2-7, with D unclear. This CDR3 has 12 amino acids. V shed 4 bases and J shed 2 bases, with 6 bases lying between them. Per germline, CDR1 SNHLY and CDR2 FYNNEI. CDR3 coding DNA: TGTGCCAGCAGTGGGACCCCCTACGAGCAGTACTTC. Translated, it gives CASSGTPYEQYF.

The V and J genes are TRBV6-1 and TRBJ1-4, with 10 bases lining up with TRBD1. The CDR3 runs 13 residues. Germline CDR1 reads MNHNS; CDR2 reads SASEGT. V trimming: 11 bases; J trimming: 8 bases; junction bases outside the gene matches: 8. CDR3 in amino acids: CAARDRGGEKLFF. The CDR3, as DNA: TGTGCCGCGCGGGACAGGGGAGGGGAAAAACTGTTTTTT.

This chain connects TRBV7-8 to TRBJ2-5; D unresolved. The V and J ends lost 7 bases and 1 base respectively, with 10 bases between them. This CDR3 spans 13 amino acids. The V gene's germline CDR1 is SGHVS and CDR2 FQNEAQ. Here the CDR3 reads CASTLQPQETQYF. The CDR3 nucleotides read TGTGCCAGCACCCTCCAACCCCAAGAGACCCAGTACTTC.

The chain carries TRBV5-6 and TRBJ2-3; 7 bases fit TRBD1. Germline-derived CDR1 and CDR2 are SGHDT and YYEEEE. J was trimmed by 1 base and V by 4 bases; bases with no gene match: 9. This CDR3 spans 16 amino acids. The CDR3 loop reads CASSRRQGWRTDTQYF. In DNA, the CDR3 is TGTGCCAGCAGCCGAAGACAGGGATGGCGCACAGATACGCAGTATTTT.

V usage is TRBV11-2 and J usage is TRBJ2-3, with a tentative D call TRBD1 (5 bases). The CDR3 loop spans 14 amino acids. Germline V gene lookup returns CDR1 SGHAT and CDR2 FQNNGV. Trimming pared 4 bases from V and 1 base from J, leaving 9 bases between. The CDR3 nucleotides are TGTGCCAGCAGCTCGACAGCCGGCACAGATACGCAGTATTTT. Translation gives CASSSTAGTDTQYF.

V gene TRBV27 combines with J gene TRBJ2-7; D possibly corresponds to TRBD1 (6 bases). Germline assignment: CDR1 MNHEY and CDR2 SMNVEV (reference sequence). The V end was cut by 3 bases, the J end by 6 bases, with 18 bases between. The CDR3 covers 15 residues. The CDR3 region is CASSFFPGAAGEQYF. DNA of the CDR3: TGTGCCAGCAGTTTTTTTCCAGGGGCGGCCGGCGAGCAGTACTTC.

The rearrangement joins TRBV9 to TRBJ2-3; D may be TRBD2 (6 bases). The CDR3 has 13 residues. Looked up from germline, CDR1 is SGDLS and CDR2 is YYNGEE. V was clipped by 4 bases and J by 6 bases, with 12 bases between them. The DNA for the CDR3 is TGTGCCAGCAGCATCCCTGGGAGGGATACGCAGTATTTT. This codes for CASSIPGRDTQYF.

The rearrangement uses TRBV5-1 and TRBJ2-5; either TRBD1 or TRBD2 may supply D (6 bases each). CDR3 size: 15 residues. V lost 6 bases to trimming and J lost 4 bases, with 19 bases between them. CDR1 SGHRS and CDR2 YFSETQ come from the germline V gene. The CDR3 sequence is CASKAGDSAGETQYF. CDR3 nucleotides: TGCGCCAGCAAAGCAGGGGACTCTGCGGGAGAGACCCAGTACTTC.

This clone was found once. The V gene is TRBV6-5, the J gene TRBJ2-2, with no clear D. Germline-derived CDR1 and CDR2 are MNHEY and SVGAGI. The CDR3 consists of 16 residues. V lost 4 bases, J lost 2 bases, and 14 bases lay in between. The CDR3, as DNA: TGTGCCAGCAGTTTACAACTCTTATCCAACACCGGGGAGCTGTTTTTT. This codes for CASSLQLLSNTGELFF.

This clone was observed a few times. The sample holds other DNA sequences that translate to the same CDR3. The chain carries TRBV7-9 and TRBJ1-1; TRBD1 aligns across 7 bases. Germline V gives CDR1 SEHNR, CDR2 FQNEAQ (reference sequence). This CDR3 has 13 residues. The V gene end was trimmed by 6 bases and the J gene end by 3 bases; junction bases not matched to a gene: 4. CDR3 loop: CASSRTGDTEAFF. The CDR3 DNA follows: TGTGCCAGCAGTCGTACAGGGGACACTGAAGCTTTCTTT. Together with reference TRBV7-9 and TRBJ1-1, the CDR3 gives the full variable domain: DTGVSQNPRHKITKRGQNVTFRCDPISEHNRLYWYRQTLGQGPEFLTYFQNEAQLEKSRLLSDRFSAERPKGSFSTLEIQRTEQGDSAMYLCASSRTGDTEAFFGQGTRLTVV.

This chain links TRBV25-1 with TRBJ2-1; D not certain. Germline CDR1 reads MGHDK; CDR2 reads SYGVNS. Between the trimmed V and J ends, which lost 4 bases and 3 bases, there was a span of 19 bases. The CDR3 spans 17 residues. The chain's CDR3 is CASSALGVGFFYNEQFF. DNA for the CDR3: TGTGCCAGCAGTGCCCTCGGAGTCGGGTTTTTCTACAATGAGCAGTTCTTC.

The J gene is TRBJ1-1, the V gene TRBV28, with TRBD1 matching 8 bases. The CDR3 runs to 15 residues. V lost 5 bases to trimming and J lost 5 bases; unmatched junction nucleotides: 10. CDR1 is MDHEN, CDR2 SYDVKM, per germline. The CDR3 spells CASSPRQGARTEAFF. CDR3 nucleotides: TGTGCCAGCAGTCCTAGGCAGGGGGCGCGGACTGAAGCTTTCTTT.

As regards this clone: The junction differs from germline at one of its ends, possibly a read error. Other DNA sequences of this sample code for an identical CDR3. The chain's CDR3 is CSARTGRGGTFVLCF. The CDR3 DNA is TGCAGCGCCCGGACTGGAAGGGGAGGGACGTTCGTCCTTTGCTTC. The rearrangement links TRBV29-1 to TRBJ2-7; 7 bases are shared with TRBD2. The CDR3 is 15 amino acids. Germline V CDR1 and CDR2: SQVTM, ANQGSEA.

This clone was seen once. This chain connects TRBV28 to TRBJ2-7; the match to TRBD2 covers 7 bases. The V gene end was trimmed by 4 bases and the J gene end by 3 bases; junction bases not matched to a gene: 6. The CDR3 loop spans 14 amino acids. Looked up from germline, CDR1 is MDHEN and CDR2 is SYDVKM. The CDR3 protein is CASSSGLDIYEQYF. As DNA, the CDR3 is TGTGCCAGCAGTTCAGGACTAGATATCTACGAGCAGTACTTC. Supplemented by reference TRBV28 and TRBJ2-7, the full variable domain reads DVKVTQSSRYLVKRTGEKVFLECVQDMDHENMFWYRQDPGLGLRLIYFSYDVKMKEKGDIPEGYSVSREKKERFSLILESASTNQTSMYLCASSSGLDIYEQYFGPGTRLTVT.

V and J are TRBV19 and TRBJ1-4; unclear D gene. Germline-derived CDR1 and CDR2 are LNHDA and SQIVND (reference sequence). V lost 6 bases and J 4 bases, leaving 9 bases between the germline ends. This CDR3 region has 13 residues. The CDR3 sequence: CASRRRVNEKLFF. DNA of the CDR3: TGTGCCAGTAGAAGGAGAGTTAATGAAAAACTGTTTTTT.

Points on this clone: The sample holds other DNA sequences that translate to the same CDR3. The gene calls are TRBV5-1 and TRBJ2-2; 10 positions match TRBD2. CDR3 size: 15 residues. In germline, CDR1 is SGHRS, CDR2 YFSETQ. The V gene end was trimmed by 0 bases and the J gene end by 6 bases; junction bases not matched to a gene: 2. The CDR3 nucleotides are TGCGCCAGCAGCTTGGCTAGCGGGAGCGCCGGGGAGCTGTTTTTT. Translating it yields CASSLASGSAGELFF.

This clone is a singleton in its sample. The CDR3 bases are TGCAGCGGAGGGCCCATGAACACCGGGGAGCTGTTTTTT. This translates into CSGGPMNTGELFF. The chain employs TRBV29-1 and TRBJ2-2; the D gene is possibly TRBD2 (5 bases). The germline CDR1 and CDR2 sequences are SQVTM and ANQGSEA. This CDR3 region has 13 residues. Trimming pared 7 bases from V and 1 base from J, leaving 10 bases between.

The rearrangement links TRBV2 to TRBJ1-1; the D gene is possibly TRBD1 (5 bases). This CDR3 spans 13 amino acids. Germline V gene sequence: CDR1 SNHLY, CDR2 FYNNEI. V lost 5 bases and J lost 5, with 12 bases in between. CDR3 in DNA: TGTGCCAGCAGTACACAGGCAGGTACTGAAGCTTTCTTT. This gives the protein CASSTQAGTEAFF.

The V and J genes are TRBV7-2 and TRBJ2-2; D call uncertain. The CDR3 sequence is 17 residues long. Germline V gives CDR1 SGHTA, CDR2 FQGNSA. V gave up 7 bases and J gave up 0 bases, with 18 bases separating them. DNA of the CDR3: TGTGCCAGCACTCACCGTCCCGGGCGCCCGAACACCGGGGAGCTGTTTTTT. Translating gives CASTHRPGRPNTGELFF.

On this clone: Germline is not matched at one junction end, which may reflect a read error. In the same sample, other DNA sequences code for this CDR3. The chain combines TRBV2 with TRBJ2-2, with D perhaps TRBD1 (6 bases). Germline loops: CDR1 SNHLY, CDR2 FYNNEI. There are 14 residues in the CDR3. This chain's CDR3 is CASRGQGNTGELFF. CDR3 nucleotides: TGTGCGAGCAGGGGCCAAGGGAACACCGGGGAGCTGTTTTTT. Supplemented by reference TRBV2 and TRBJ2-2, the full variable domain reads EPEVTQTPSHQVTQMGQEVILRCVPISNHLYFYWYRQILGQKVEFLVSFYNNEISEKSEIFDDQFSVERPDGSNFTLKIRSTKLEDSAMYFCASRGQGNTGELFFGEGSRLTVL.

Only one count was recorded for this clone. One end of the junction is discordant with germline, which a read error may explain. The chain combines TRBV5-1 with TRBJ2-5, with 7 bases identical to TRBD2. CDR1 and CDR2 from the germline V gene are SGHRS and YFSETQ. The CDR3 has 12 amino acids. The CDR3 region is CASNPGGGPGNF. The CDR3 DNA sequence: TGCGCCAGCAACCCTGGCGGGGGTCCCGGGAACTTC.

The chain combines TRBV12-1 with TRBJ2-7; the D segment call TRBD2 is taken from the table without a DNA check. TRBV12-1 is a listed pseudogene. The CDR3 length is 18 residues. CDR3 in amino acids: CASSPGLAGSDLPYEQYF. CDR3 coding DNA: TGTGCCAGCAGCCCGGGACTAGCGGGTTCAGACTTACCCTACGAGCAGTACTTC.

This rearrangement joins TRBV4-2 to TRBJ2-1; unclear D gene. Trimming cost V 4 bases and J 2 bases, with 18 bases left between them. Germline lookup yields CDR1 LGHNA and CDR2 YNFKEQ. The CDR3 covers 17 residues. Here the CDR3 reads CASSRVDGPGAYNEQFF. CDR3 in DNA: TGTGCCAGCAGCCGCGTCGACGGGCCAGGTGCCTACAATGAGCAGTTCTTC.

The V and J genes are TRBV11-2 and TRBJ2-5; D gene uncertain. The germline gives CDR1 SGHAT, CDR2 FQNNGV. The germline V and J ends were trimmed by 6 bases and 1 base, with 9 bases remaining between them. The CDR3 length is 13 residues. The CDR3 DNA reads TGTGCCAGCAGATCGAACCTCCAAGAGACCCAGTACTTC. Its protein is CASRSNLQETQYF.

This chain uses TRBV29-1 with TRBJ1-1, with D hard to call. The V gene's germline CDR1 is SQVTM and CDR2 ANQGSEA. CDR3 length: 13 residues. V was cut by 1 base and J by 1 base, with 7 bases left in between. This CDR3 reads CSVEGVANTEAFF. In DNA, the CDR3 is TGCAGCGTTGAAGGTGTGGCGAACACTGAAGCTTTCTTT. Variable domain in full (rest from reference TRBV29-1 and TRBJ1-1): SAVISQKPSRDICQRGTSLTIQCQVDSQVTMMFWYRQQPGQSLTLIATANQGSEATYESGFVIDKFPISRPNLTFSTLTVSNMSPEDSSIYLCSVEGVANTEAFFGQGTRLTVV.